The 23 T cell receptor beta chains reported below all come from one sample, sequenced in a study of blood T cell repertoires in COVID-19. Repertoires were generated with immunoSEQ multiplex PCR, while TCRdb's copy carries only in-frame clones and drops some. The sample yields about 200,000 clones, 82% seen once. The sequencing input was peripheral blood. The source is a woman in her 70s with COVID-19, enrolled during active disease.

The rearrangement links TRBV5-1 to TRBJ2-2, with D possibly matching TRBD2 (7 bases). With 0 bases removed from V and 4 bases from J, the gap between germline ends came to 16 bases. From germline, CDR1 is SGHRS and CDR2 YFSETQ. This CDR3 is 17 amino acids long. CDR3 amino acids: CASSLEAGAGATGELFF. In nucleotides, the CDR3 is TGCGCCAGCAGCTTGGAGGCGGGGGCCGGCGCCACCGGGGAGCTGTTTTTT.

This clone was detected once. V and J are TRBV7-2 and TRBJ1-2; a possible D gene is TRBD1 (5 bases). V dropped 6 bases and J dropped 3 bases, with 11 bases sitting between them. The CDR3 contains 13 residues. The germline gives CDR1 SGHTA, CDR2 FQGNSA. The CDR3 reads CASRGEGDYGYTF. In nucleotides, the CDR3 is TGTGCCAGCAGAGGGGAGGGCGACTATGGCTACACCTTC.

The J gene is TRBJ2-7, the V gene TRBV3-1 (or the pseudogene TRBV3-2), with 8 bases lining up with TRBD2. CDR3 size: 16 residues. V lost 4 bases, J lost 3 bases, and 11 bases stayed unmatched. The V gene's germline CDR1 is LGHDT and CDR2 YNNKEL (reference sequence). The CDR3 DNA is TGTGCCAGCAGCCCCGTCGGAGCGGGAGTCAGCTACGAGCAGTACTTC. Residues: CASSPVGAGVSYEQYF.

The genes are TRBV15 and TRBJ2-7, with D hard to call. Trimming shortened V by 6 bases and J by 3 bases, and 12 bases separated the two germline ends. The CDR3 is 13 residues long. From germline, CDR1 is LNHNV and CDR2 YYDKDF (reference sequence). The CDR3 region has the DNA TGTGCCACCAGTTCCGTGGGCATCTACGAGCAGTACTTC. Residues: CATSSVGIYEQYF.

V gene TRBV10-3 combines with J gene TRBJ1-5; the match to TRBD1 covers 7 bases. Germline CDR1 ENHRY, CDR2 SYGVKD. The CDR3 extends over 16 amino acids. The junction had 8 bases not matched to a gene; V was cut back by 3 bases and J by 3 bases. The CDR3 DNA reads TGTGCCATCAGTGACAGAAGTGACAGGGCCAATCAGCCCCAGCATTTT. This translates into CAISDRSDRANQPQHF.

The genes are TRBV5-1 and TRBJ2-5; no reliable D call. This CDR3 spans 12 amino acids. Looked up from germline, CDR1 is SGHRS and CDR2 is YFSETQ. Deletions cut 4 bases from V and 4 bases from J, with 8 bases between. The CDR3 sequence is CASSRSGETQYF. The CDR3 nucleotides are TGCGCCAGCAGCCGTTCGGGAGAGACCCAGTACTTC.

The V gene is TRBV27, the J gene TRBJ2-7; 8 bases match TRBD1. With V trimmed by 5 bases and J by 3 bases, 9 bases remained unmatched. The CDR3 loop spans 15 amino acids. The germline V gene encodes CDR1 MNHEY and CDR2 SMNVEV (reference sequence). The CDR3 protein is CASSPGQVGVYEQYF. The CDR3 nucleotides read TGTGCCAGCAGTCCGGGACAGGTGGGCGTCTACGAGCAGTACTTC.

The genes are TRBV19 and TRBJ2-1, with a tentative D call TRBD2 (6 bases). In germline, CDR1 is LNHDA, CDR2 SQIVND (reference sequence). This CDR3 region has 15 residues. Between the trimmed V and J ends, which lost 11 bases and 1 base, there was a span of 18 bases. DNA for the CDR3: TGTGCCGTCGCTGGGGGAGGTTCTTCCTACAATGAGCAGTTCTTC. It encodes CAVAGGGSSYNEQFF.

The DNA of the CDR3 is TGTGCCAGCAGGGTTCGGGGAAGGTATGGCTACACCTTC. It translates to CASRVRGRYGYTF. The V gene is TRBV28, the J gene TRBJ1-2; D is undetermined. From germline, CDR1 is MDHEN and CDR2 SYDVKM. CDR3 length equals 13 residues. V gave up 6 bases and J gave up 5 bases, with 13 bases separating them.

The V gene is TRBV7-9, the J gene TRBJ2-3, with a tentative D call TRBD2 (5 bases). This CDR3 has 13 residues. The germline gives CDR1 SEHNR, CDR2 FQNEAQ (reference sequence). The germline V and J ends were trimmed by 5 bases and 5 bases, with 11 bases remaining between them. The CDR3 coding sequence is TGTGCCAGCAGCCGAGCCCGGGAAGATACGCAGTATTTT. This encodes CASSRAREDTQYF. The full variable domain, in which reference TRBV7-9 and TRBJ2-3 provide the parts outside the CDR3, is DTGVSQNPRHKITKRGQNVTFRCDPISEHNRLYWYRQTLGQGPEFLTYFQNEAQLEKSRLLSDRFSAERPKGSFSTLEIQRTEQGDSAMYLCASSRAREDTQYFGPGTRLTVL.

This chain joins TRBV29-1 and TRBJ1-1, with 10 bases fitting TRBD1. The germline gives CDR1 SQVTM, CDR2 ANQGSEA. The CDR3 consists of 13 residues. Unmatched junction bases numbered 7, after V lost 4 bases and J lost 8 bases. The CDR3 loop reads CSVVTGGLREAFF. For the CDR3, the DNA is TGCAGCGTTGTGACAGGGGGCCTGCGAGAAGCTTTCTTT.

This clone was seen just once. The CDR3 is CASKTGVYQPQHF. The CDR3 coding sequence is TGTGCCAGCAAGACAGGGGTTTACCAGCCCCAGCATTTT. The rearrangement uses TRBV6-5 and TRBJ1-5, with 8 positions matching TRBD1. Per the germline V gene, CDR1 is MNHEY and CDR2 is SVGAGI. The V gene end was trimmed by 7 bases and the J gene end by 7 bases; junction bases not matched to a gene: 6. The CDR3 has 13 residues.

The chain's CDR3 is CASSPYRGPARNYGYTF. CDR3 nucleotides: TGTGCCAGCAGCCCCTACAGGGGTCCCGCTCGGAACTATGGCTACACCTTC. The rearrangement joins TRBV3-1 (or the pseudogene TRBV3-2) to TRBJ1-2; 7 bases map to TRBD1. V lost 4 bases and J lost 2; bases outside the gene matches: 13. The CDR3 loop spans 17 amino acids. The V gene's germline CDR1 is LGHDT and CDR2 YNNKEL (reference sequence).

The chain is built from TRBV7-9 and TRBJ2-1, with 11 bases identical to TRBD2. The germline V gene encodes CDR1 SEHNR and CDR2 FQNEAQ (reference sequence). V lost 0 bases, J lost 7 bases, and 8 bases stayed unmatched. The CDR3 totals 17 residues. The CDR3 DNA reads TGTGCCAGCAGCTTAGCGGGGACTAGCGGATTTTTGAATGAGCAGTTCTTC. It is translated as CASSLAGTSGFLNEQFF.

This chain links TRBV16 with TRBJ1-2; no definite D call. The CDR3 runs 13 residues. Per germline, CDR1 KGHSY and CDR2 FQNENV. Trimming pared 0 bases from V and 8 bases from J, leaving 10 bases between. The CDR3 nucleotides are TGTGCCAGCAGCCAATCGGTCAGGCCGGGCTACACCTTC. It is translated as CASSQSVRPGYTF.

This chain links TRBV4-1 with TRBJ2-1, with a weak D call TRBD2 (5 bases). The CDR3 extends over 12 amino acids. Germline V lookup: CDR1 MGHRA, CDR2 YSYEKL. The germline V and J ends were trimmed by 6 bases and 8 bases, with 11 bases remaining between them. The CDR3 region is CASRGSGDEQFF. CDR3 nucleotide sequence: TGCGCCAGCAGGGGGAGCGGAGATGAGCAGTTCTTC.

CDR3 region: CASSYSRGGAYGYTF. Here the CDR3 DNA reads TGTGCCAGCAGTTACTCGAGGGGGGGCGCTTATGGCTACACCTTC. V usage is TRBV6-5 and J usage is TRBJ1-2; possible D gene TRBD1, 6 bases. Germline V gene sequence: CDR1 MNHEY, CDR2 SVGAGI. V was pared by 0 bases and J by 5 bases, with 13 bases between. The CDR3 totals 15 residues.

The chain employs TRBV5-1 and TRBJ2-3; perhaps TRBD2 as D (5 bases). Germline CDR1 SGHRS, CDR2 YFSETQ. V was trimmed by 3 bases and J by 0 bases, leaving 14 bases between them. The CDR3 has 16 residues. DNA of the CDR3: TGCGCCAGCAGCTGGGGAGCTGGGAGTAGCACAGATACGCAGTATTTT. Translation: CASSWGAGSSTDTQYF. Supplemented by reference TRBV5-1 and TRBJ2-3, the full variable domain reads KAGVTQTPRYLIKTRGQQVTLSCSPISGHRSVSWYQQTPGQGLQFLFEYFSETQRNKGNFPGRFSGRQFSNSRSEMNVSTLELGDSALYLCASSWGAGSSTDTQYFGPGTRLTVL.

The genes are TRBV19 and TRBJ1-4, with 9 bases fitting TRBD1. The CDR3 has 14 amino acids. Germline V gene sequence: CDR1 LNHDA, CDR2 SQIVND (reference sequence). V was pared by 8 bases and J by 6 bases, with 7 bases of the junction left unmatched. Here the CDR3 reads CASSPTGGYEKLFF. The CDR3 DNA follows: TGTGCCAGTTCCCCGACAGGGGGATATGAAAAACTGTTTTTT.

The table lists this clone with a few counts. The V call is TRBV2, the J call TRBJ2-7; 8 nucleotides align to TRBD2. This CDR3 comprises 15 residues. Germline CDR1 SNHLY, CDR2 FYNNEI. V was pared by 6 bases and J by 4 bases, with 11 bases of the junction left unmatched. The CDR3 here is CASSTGTRGSYEQYF. The CDR3 bases are TGTGCCAGCAGCACCGGGACTAGAGGTTCGTACGAGCAGTACTTC.

The chain recombines TRBV2 with TRBJ2-1; 8 nucleotides match TRBD1. V trimming: 4 bases; J trimming: 6 bases; junction bases outside the gene matches: 14. The CDR3 extends over 17 amino acids. The germline gives CDR1 SNHLY, CDR2 FYNNEI. The CDR3 reads CASSGGAWTGPSNEQFF. CDR3 bases: TGTGCCAGCAGTGGGGGGGCGTGGACAGGGCCATCCAATGAGCAGTTCTTC.

This chain joins TRBV27 and TRBJ2-3, with 7 bases aligning to TRBD2. Germline values: CDR1 MNHEY, CDR2 SMNVEV (reference sequence). The CDR3 covers 14 residues. V was pared by 8 bases and J by 3 bases, with 8 bases of the junction left unmatched. Here the CDR3 reads CASGASGSTDTQYF. The CDR3 DNA reads as TGTGCCAGCGGTGCTAGCGGCTCAACAGATACGCAGTATTTT.

The genes are TRBV28 and TRBJ2-7, with TRBD2 matching over 14 bases. This CDR3 spans 19 amino acids. Germline CDR1 MDHEN, CDR2 SYDVKM. Trimming cost V 3 bases and J 6 bases; bases outside gene matches: 16. Here the CDR3 DNA reads TGTGCCAGCAGTTTGGCCTCCGGGACTAGCGGGAGCCGGGGCCCCGAGCAGTACTTC. Translation gives CASSLASGTSGSRGPEQYF.